The 13 T cell receptor beta chains presented below share a single source sample, sequenced in a study of T cell clonotyping in hematopoietic cell transplantation. Sequencing was performed with immunoSEQ multiplex PCR; in TCRdb, only in-frame clones are kept and a portion is missing. The sample lists fewer than 8,000 clones; 95% to 97% were seen once. Time point described: recipient sample about 28 days before transplant, after cytoreduction. The sequenced sample was peripheral blood mononuclear cells, obtained before stem cell transplant. The receptor source for this set is a man in his 70s with acute myeloid leukemia. Some clones in this sample may be carry-over from other donors' samples.

Within the sample, this clone is large. The genes are TRBV6-5 and TRBJ1-1, with TRBD1 matching over 10 bases. CDR3 length equals 15 residues. Germline V gene lookup returns CDR1 MNHEY and CDR2 SVGAGI. The V gene end was trimmed by 7 bases and the J gene end by 1 base; junction bases not matched to a gene: 6. Here the CDR3 DNA reads TGTGCCAGCACCGGGGACAGGGGCTCGAACACTGAAGCTTTCTTT. Protein product: CASTGDRGSNTEAFF.

The rearrangement joins TRBV11-3 to TRBJ2-2; D is uncertain. The CDR3 is 14 amino acids. Trimming left V 0 bases short and J 7 bases short, with 9 bases between. The V gene's germline CDR1 is SGHNT and CDR2 YENEEA. Here the CDR3 DNA reads TGTGCCAGCAGCTTAGATTCCTTCAGCGGGGAGCTGTTTTTT. It encodes CASSLDSFSGELFF.

The CDR3 loop is CASSGGGLSPQHF. The DNA of the CDR3 is TGTGCCAGCAGTGGGGGTGGGTTGTCGCCCCAGCATTTT. The chain links TRBV25-1 to TRBJ1-5; D unresolved. Germline V gene sequence: CDR1 MGHDK, CDR2 SYGVNS. Trimming left V 4 bases short and J 9 bases short, with 13 bases between. The CDR3 loop spans 13 amino acids.

Only one count was recorded for this clone. This chain connects TRBV30 to TRBJ2-7; 7 bases fit TRBD1. Germline CDR1 reads GTSNPN; CDR2 reads SVGIG (reference sequence). The CDR3 consists of 14 residues. V was clipped by 2 bases and J by 0 bases; unmatched bases: 4. CDR3: CAWSPGQSSYEQYF. For the CDR3, the DNA is TGTGCCTGGAGTCCGGGACAGAGCTCCTACGAGCAGTACTTC.

The chain has TRBV30 and TRBJ1-5; TRBD1 matches at 9 bases. The CDR3 is 13 residues long. CDR1 GTSNPN and CDR2 SVGIG come from the germline V gene (reference sequence). After removal of 5 bases from V and 5 bases from J, the junction contained 4 bases not matched to a gene. CDR3 region: CAWARDRDQPQHF. Written as DNA, the CDR3 is TGTGCCTGGGCACGGGACAGGGATCAGCCCCAGCATTTT.

The chain joins TRBV4-2 to TRBJ2-2, with D unresolved. The germline gives CDR1 LGHNA, CDR2 YNFKEQ. The CDR3 covers 13 residues. V shed 5 bases and J shed 5 bases, with 9 bases lying between them. CDR3 nucleotides: TGTGCCAGCAGCAACGTCAGGACCGGGGAGCTGTTTTTT. The encoded protein is CASSNVRTGELFF.

V usage is TRBV2 and J usage is TRBJ2-3, with 12 bases identical to TRBD2. This CDR3 comprises 16 residues. CDR1 and CDR2 (germline): SNHLY, FYNNEI. V trimming: 6 bases; J trimming: 6 bases; junction bases outside the gene matches: 10. CDR3 region: CASRGGLAGKSDTQYF. The CDR3 DNA sequence: TGTGCCAGCAGGGGAGGACTAGCGGGAAAGTCGGATACGCAGTATTTT.

The chain has TRBV29-1 and TRBJ2-3, with D possibly being TRBD2 (6 bases). Germline values: CDR1 SQVTM, CDR2 ANQGSEA. The CDR3 loop spans 14 amino acids. Trimming pared 4 bases from V and 1 base from J, leaving 12 bases between. The CDR3 DNA reads TGCAGCGTTGGCCCGGGAGTAGGCACAGATACGCAGTATTTT. Protein sequence: CSVGPGVGTDTQYF.

The chain couples TRBV28 to TRBJ1-3; the D gene is possibly TRBD1 (6 bases). There are 16 residues in the CDR3. V lost 6 bases and J lost 0, with 15 bases in between. The germline V gene has CDR1 MDHEN and CDR2 SYDVKM. CDR3 loop: CASRPSGTSSGNTIYF. The CDR3 region has the DNA TGTGCCAGCAGACCCTCCGGGACAAGCTCTGGAAACACCATATATTTT.

CDR3 sequence (DNA): TGCAGCGTAGGACAGGGGGGTGGCGATCAGCCCCAGCATTTT. Amino acids: CSVGQGGGDQPQHF. The chain combines TRBV29-1 with TRBJ1-5; TRBD1 matches at 10 bases. V was pared by 6 bases and J by 5 bases, with 7 bases of the junction left unmatched. The CDR3 totals 14 residues. Germline V lookup: CDR1 SQVTM, CDR2 ANQGSEA.

The chain combines TRBV2 with TRBJ2-3; possibly TRBD1 for D (5 bases). Germline CDR1 and CDR2: SNHLY and FYNNEI. CDR3 length: 15 residues. Trimming removed 6 bases from V and 2 bases from J, with 15 bases in between. The CDR3 nucleotides are TGTGCCAGCAGGGCGGCCAGGGTACCCACAGATACGCAGTATTTT. This gives the protein CASRAARVPTDTQYF.

This clone was seen just once. The chain links TRBV19 to TRBJ1-1; 12 nucleotides match TRBD1. Germline CDR1 reads LNHDA; CDR2 reads SQIVND (reference sequence). V lost 5 bases to trimming and J lost 4 bases; unmatched junction nucleotides: 11. The CDR3 length is 17 residues. CDR3 protein: CASSVLLGQGAGTEAFF. The DNA for the CDR3 is TGTGCCAGTAGTGTACTATTGGGACAGGGGGCCGGCACTGAAGCTTTCTTT.

V gene TRBV7-6 combines with J gene TRBJ2-7; D is unresolved. The V gene's germline CDR1 is SGHVS and CDR2 FNYEAQ. Trimming took 1 base from V and 2 from J, leaving 6 bases between them. The CDR3 has 13 amino acids. For the CDR3, the DNA is TGTGCCAGCAGCTTAGAGAGAGCCTACGAGCAGTACTTC. Translating gives CASSLERAYEQYF.